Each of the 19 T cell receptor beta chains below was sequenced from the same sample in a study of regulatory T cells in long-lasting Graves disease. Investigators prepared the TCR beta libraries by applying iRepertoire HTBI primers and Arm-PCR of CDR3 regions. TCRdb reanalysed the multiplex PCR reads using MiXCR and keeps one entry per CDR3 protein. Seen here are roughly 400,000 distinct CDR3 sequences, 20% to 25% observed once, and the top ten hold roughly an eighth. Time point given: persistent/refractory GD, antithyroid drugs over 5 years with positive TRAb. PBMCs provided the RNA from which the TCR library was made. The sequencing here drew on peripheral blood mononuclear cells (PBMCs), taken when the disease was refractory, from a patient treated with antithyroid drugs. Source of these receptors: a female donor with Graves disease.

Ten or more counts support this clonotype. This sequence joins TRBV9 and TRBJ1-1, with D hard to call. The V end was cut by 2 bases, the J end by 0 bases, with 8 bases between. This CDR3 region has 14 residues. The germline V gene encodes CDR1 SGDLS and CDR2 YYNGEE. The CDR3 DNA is TGTGCCAGCAGCGTGGAAGGGATGAACACTGAAGCTTTCTTT. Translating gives CASSVEGMNTEAFF.

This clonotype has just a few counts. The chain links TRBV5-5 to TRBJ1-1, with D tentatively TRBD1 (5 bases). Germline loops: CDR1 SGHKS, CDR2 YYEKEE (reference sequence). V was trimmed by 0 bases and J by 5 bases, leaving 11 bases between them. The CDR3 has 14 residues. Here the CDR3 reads CASSLAGERTEAFF. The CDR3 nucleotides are TGTGCCAGCAGCTTGGCGGGGGAGAGGACTGAAGCTTTCTTT. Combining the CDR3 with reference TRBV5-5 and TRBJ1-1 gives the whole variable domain DAGVTQSPTHLIKTRGQQVTLRCSPISGHKSVSWYQQVLGQGPQFIFQYYEKEERGRGNFPDRFSARQFPNYSSELNVNALLLGDSALYLCASSLAGERTEAFFGQGTRLTVV.

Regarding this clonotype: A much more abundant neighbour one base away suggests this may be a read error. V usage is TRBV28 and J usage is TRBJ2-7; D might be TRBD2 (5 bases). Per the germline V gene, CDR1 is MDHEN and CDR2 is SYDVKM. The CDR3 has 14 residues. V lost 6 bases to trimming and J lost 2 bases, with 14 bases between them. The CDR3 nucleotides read TGTGCCAGCAGATTCACGGACGGGGCCTACGAGCAGTACTTC. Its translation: CASRFTDGAYEQYF.

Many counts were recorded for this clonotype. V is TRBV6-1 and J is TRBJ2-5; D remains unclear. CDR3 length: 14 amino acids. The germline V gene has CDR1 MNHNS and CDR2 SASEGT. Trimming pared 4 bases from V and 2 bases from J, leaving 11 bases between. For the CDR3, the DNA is TGTGCCAGCAGTGTCCGGATACGGCAAGAGACCCAGTACTTC. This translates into CASSVRIRQETQYF.

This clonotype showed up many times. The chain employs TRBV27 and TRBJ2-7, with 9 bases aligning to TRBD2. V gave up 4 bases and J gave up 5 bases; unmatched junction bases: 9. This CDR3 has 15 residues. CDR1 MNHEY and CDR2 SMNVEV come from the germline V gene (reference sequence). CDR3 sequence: CASSSTPGLANEQYF. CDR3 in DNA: TGTGCCAGCAGTTCCACTCCGGGACTAGCCAACGAGCAGTACTTC.

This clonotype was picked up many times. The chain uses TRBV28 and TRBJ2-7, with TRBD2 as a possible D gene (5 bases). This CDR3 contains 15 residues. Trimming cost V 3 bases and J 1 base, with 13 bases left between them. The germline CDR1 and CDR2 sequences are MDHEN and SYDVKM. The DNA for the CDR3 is TGTGCCAGCAGTTTGTTGGCGGGCCAGTCCTACGAGCAGTACTTC. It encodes CASSLLAGQSYEQYF.

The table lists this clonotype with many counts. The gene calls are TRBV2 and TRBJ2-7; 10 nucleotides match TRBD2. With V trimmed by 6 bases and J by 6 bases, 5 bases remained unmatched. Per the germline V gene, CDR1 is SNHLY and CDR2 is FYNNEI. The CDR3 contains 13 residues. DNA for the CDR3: TGTGCCAGCAGCGCTAGCGGGAGCTCCGAGCAGTACTTC. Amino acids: CASSASGSSEQYF.

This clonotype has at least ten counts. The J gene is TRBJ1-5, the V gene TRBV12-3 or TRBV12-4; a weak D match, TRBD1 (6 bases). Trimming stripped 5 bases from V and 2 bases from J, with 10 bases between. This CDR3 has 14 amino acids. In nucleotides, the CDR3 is TGTGCCAGCAGTACAGGGCTGGGCAATCAGCCCCAGCATTTT. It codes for CASSTGLGNQPQHF.

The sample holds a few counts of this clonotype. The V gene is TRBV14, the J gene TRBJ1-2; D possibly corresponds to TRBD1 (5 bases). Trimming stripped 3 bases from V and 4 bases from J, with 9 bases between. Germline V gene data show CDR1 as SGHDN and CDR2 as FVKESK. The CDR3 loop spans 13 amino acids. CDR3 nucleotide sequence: TGTGCCAGCAGCCACGGGACCGTCTATGGCTACACCTTC. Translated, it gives CASSHGTVYGYTF.

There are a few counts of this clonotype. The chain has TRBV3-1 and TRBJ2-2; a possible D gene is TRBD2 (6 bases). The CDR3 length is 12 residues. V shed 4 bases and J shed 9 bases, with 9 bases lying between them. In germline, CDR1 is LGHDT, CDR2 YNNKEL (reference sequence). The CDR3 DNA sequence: TGTGCCAGCAGCCCGGGGGACCGGGAGCTGTTTTTT. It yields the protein CASSPGDRELFF.

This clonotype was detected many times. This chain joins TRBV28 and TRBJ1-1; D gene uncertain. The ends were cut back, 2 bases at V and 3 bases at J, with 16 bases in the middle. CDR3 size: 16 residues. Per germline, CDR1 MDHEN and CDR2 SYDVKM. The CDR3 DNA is TGTGCCAGCAGTTTACCCGCGCGGGTTGGGTACACTGAAGCTTTCTTT. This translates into CASSLPARVGYTEAFF.

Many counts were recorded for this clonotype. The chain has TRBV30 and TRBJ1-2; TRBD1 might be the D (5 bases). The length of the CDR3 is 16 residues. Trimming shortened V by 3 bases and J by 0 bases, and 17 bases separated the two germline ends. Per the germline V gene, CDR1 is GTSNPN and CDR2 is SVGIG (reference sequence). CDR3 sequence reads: CAWRLRPGTTNYGYTF. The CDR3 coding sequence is TGTGCCTGGAGGTTGCGGCCGGGGACTACTAACTATGGCTACACCTTC.

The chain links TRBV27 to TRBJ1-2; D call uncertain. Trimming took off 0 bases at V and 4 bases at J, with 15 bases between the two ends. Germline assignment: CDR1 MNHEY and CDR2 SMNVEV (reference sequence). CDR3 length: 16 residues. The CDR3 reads CASSLSQSFFFYGYTF. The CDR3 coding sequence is TGTGCCAGCAGTTTATCACAGTCCTTTTTTTTCTATGGCTACACCTTC.

This CDR3 reads CASSLTPGTGAHEQYF. The DNA of the CDR3 is TGTGCCAGCTCCCTAACCCCCGGGACAGGGGCCCACGAGCAGTACTTC. The V and J genes are TRBV9 and TRBJ2-7, with 10 bases lining up with TRBD1. Germline assignment: CDR1 SGDLS and CDR2 YYNGEE. The V gene end was trimmed by 7 bases and the J gene end by 5 bases; junction bases not matched to a gene: 15. This CDR3 has 16 residues. Full variable domain (remainder filled in from reference TRBV9 and TRBJ2-7): DSGVTQTPKHLITATGQRVTLRCSPRSGDLSVYWYQQSLDQGLQFLIQYYNGEERAKGNILERFSAQQFPDLHSELNLSSLELGDSALYFCASSLTPGTGAHEQYFGPGTRLTVT.

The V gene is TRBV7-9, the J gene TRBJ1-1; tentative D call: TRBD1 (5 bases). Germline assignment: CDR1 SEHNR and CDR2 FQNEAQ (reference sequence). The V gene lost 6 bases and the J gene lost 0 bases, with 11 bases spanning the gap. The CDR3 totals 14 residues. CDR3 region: CASRTGGMNTEAFF. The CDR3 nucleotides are TGTGCCAGCAGGACCGGGGGGATGAACACTGAAGCTTTCTTT.

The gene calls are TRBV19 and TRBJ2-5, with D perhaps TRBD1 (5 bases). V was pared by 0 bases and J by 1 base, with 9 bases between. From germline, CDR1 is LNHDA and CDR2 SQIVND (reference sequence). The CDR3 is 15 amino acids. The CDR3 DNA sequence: TGTGCCAGTAGTATAGAGGGGCTTCCCCAAGAGACCCAGTACTTC. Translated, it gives CASSIEGLPQETQYF.

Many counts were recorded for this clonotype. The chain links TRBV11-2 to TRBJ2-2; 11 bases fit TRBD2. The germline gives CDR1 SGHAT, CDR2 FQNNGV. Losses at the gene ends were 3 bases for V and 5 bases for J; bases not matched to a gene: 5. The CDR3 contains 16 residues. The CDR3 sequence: CASSLVSGRATGELFF. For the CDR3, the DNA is TGTGCCAGCAGCTTGGTTAGCGGGAGGGCTACCGGGGAGCTGTTTTTT.

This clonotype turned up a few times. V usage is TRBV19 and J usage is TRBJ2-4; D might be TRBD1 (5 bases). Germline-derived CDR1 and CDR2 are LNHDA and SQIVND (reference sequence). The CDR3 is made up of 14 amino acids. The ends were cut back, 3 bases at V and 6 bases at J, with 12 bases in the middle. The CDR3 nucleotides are TGTGCCAGTAGTATTGGGGCTAGGGGAAACATTCAGTACTTC. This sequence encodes CASSIGARGNIQYF.

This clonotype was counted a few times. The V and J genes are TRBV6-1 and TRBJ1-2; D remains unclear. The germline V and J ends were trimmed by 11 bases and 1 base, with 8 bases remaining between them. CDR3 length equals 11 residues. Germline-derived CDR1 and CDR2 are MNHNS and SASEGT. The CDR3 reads CAGKGNYGYTF. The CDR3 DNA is TGTGCCGGGAAGGGTAACTATGGCTACACCTTC.